The sequence of this TCR beta chain was determined in a study of prognosis after radiotherapy for stage I lung cancer. By sample fraction, this clonotype is medium-sized. This CDR3 comprises 14 residues. Per the germline V gene, CDR1 is SEHNR and CDR2 is FQNEAQ (reference sequence). The J segment lost 5 bases and the V segment lost 1 base, leaving 1 base of the junction unmatched. Two separate time points each saw a draw of 5.5 to 6.5 milliliters of peripheral blood. Two-round multiplex PCR on genomic DNA was the method by which TCR beta CDR3 was amplified. Primers (each specific to one TRBV or TRBJ gene) were used in first-round PCR. MiXCR, applied by TCRdb to the multiplex PCR reads, yields one record per CDR3 protein. The sample yields more than 9,000 distinct CDR3 sequences, approximately 53% seen once.

The sample in question was PBMCs, obtained before or after stereotactic body radiation therapy (not recorded which). The TCR originated in a donor at least 50 years old with non-small cell lung cancer. The genes are TRBV7-9 and TRBJ1-2; 10 bases fit TRBD1. In DNA, the CDR3 is TGTGCCAGCAGCTTAGGGACAGGGGGGTATGGCTACACCTTC. It encodes CASSLGTGGYGYTF.